This entry concerns a single TCR beta chain. This clone was counted a few times. The antigen this receptor binds is unknown. The record has no base qualities; no much larger clone is one base away. The trial excluded patients who had a history of autoimmune disease or who were on systemic immunosuppression. Peripheral blood for TCR sequencing was drawn from every dose cohort at baseline, at cycle 4 day 1 and at cycle 7 day 1. Samples came from an open-label, multicenter, first-in-human phase I dose-escalation trial of ivuxolimab. Adults with locally advanced or metastatic melanoma, renal cell, hepatocellular, or head and neck squamous cell carcinoma were enrolled in the trial. Before TCR sequencing, CD4+ T cells and CD8+ T cells were sorted from peripheral blood as separate populations. These data are taken from a study of OX40 agonist ivuxolimab in advanced cancers. With regard to the full study: Ivuxolimab was a fully human IgG2 agonistic monoclonal antibody targeting the costimulatory receptor OX40 (CD134). In the dose-escalation cohort, 82.7% of patients were male, and the mean age was around 60 years, with a range of 23 to 79. The monotherapy dose-escalation portion (N = 52 patients) of the phase I ivuxolimab trial is reported in the paper. Of the roughly 52 patients in dose escalation, 19 had hepatocellular carcinoma, about 15 had melanoma, 9 had renal cell carcinoma and 9 had head and neck cancer. Intravenous ivuxolimab was administered to patients every 2 weeks at six dose levels: 0.01, 0.1, 0.3, 1.5, 3 and 10 mg/kg. Partial responses occurred in three dose-escalation patients, of whom one had hepatocellular carcinoma and two had cutaneous melanoma. Peripheral TCRbeta sequencing was intended to test whether TCR sequence diversity was altered and clonal T-cell expansion was caused by ivuxolimab. Prior anti-PD-1, anti-PD-L1 or anti-CTLA-4 therapy was permitted, and checkpoint inhibitors had been received by about two fifths of dose-escalation patients. Overall study outcomes, separate from this receptor: On average, CD8+ T cells showed more expanded clones than CD4+ T cells after ivuxolimab. Partial responders in the 0.1-3.0 mg/kg groups had among the lowest normalized peripheral clonal expansion, especially among CD8+ T cells. The antigen specificity of the clonally expanded peripheral T cells was not determined. Low levels of normalized T-cell clonal expansion were also seen in some patients who did not respond. At doses of 0.1 to 3.0 mg/kg, clonal expansion of both CD4+ and CD8+ T cells in blood was seen between baseline and week 6.

In the germline V gene, CDR1 corresponds to SQVTM and CDR2 to ANQGSEA. Including the terminal cysteine and phenylalanine, the CDR3 comprises 17 residues. The only DNA kept is the CDR3, 51 bases in frame from the first base. At the junction V is shortened by 7 bases and J by 0 bases, with 21 bases in between. Genomic DNA was isolated from the sorted cells so that the TCRbeta CDR3 region could be sequenced. TCRbeta CDR3 regions were sequenced using the immunoSEQ Assay. TCRdb obtained this table from immuneACCESS and retained in-frame rearrangements with V and J assigned. These tables miss some clones; where compared with another copy, unresolved V genes account for less than half of the shortfall, and the remainder is unexplained. Here the sample has more than 65,000 clones; roughly 80% occur a single time. The top ten constitute about 5.4% of the sample.

The receptor chain draws on TRBV29-1 and TRBJ2-2; no D segment can be confidently identified. The sequenced sample was CD4+ or CD8+ T cells sorted from blood, obtained in a trial of the OX40 agonist ivuxolimab. The sequence came from an adult with an advanced solid tumor such as melanoma, head and neck, liver or kidney cancer. The sequenced DNA is TGCAGCGCCTTAGCTACCCTAAAAAGGGCGAACACCGGGGAGCTGTTTTTT. Its protein is CSALATLKRANTGELFF.